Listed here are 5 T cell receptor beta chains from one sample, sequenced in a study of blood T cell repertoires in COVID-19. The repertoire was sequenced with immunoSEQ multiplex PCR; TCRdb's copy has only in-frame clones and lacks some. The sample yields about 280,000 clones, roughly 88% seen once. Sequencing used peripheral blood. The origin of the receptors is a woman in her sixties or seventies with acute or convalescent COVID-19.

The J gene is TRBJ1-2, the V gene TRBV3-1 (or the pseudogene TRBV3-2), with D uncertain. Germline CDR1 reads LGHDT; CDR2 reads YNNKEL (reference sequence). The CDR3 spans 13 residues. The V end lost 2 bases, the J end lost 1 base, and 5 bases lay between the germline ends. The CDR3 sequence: CASSQRGNYGYTF. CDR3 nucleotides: TGTGCCAGCAGCCAACGGGGTAACTATGGCTACACCTTC.

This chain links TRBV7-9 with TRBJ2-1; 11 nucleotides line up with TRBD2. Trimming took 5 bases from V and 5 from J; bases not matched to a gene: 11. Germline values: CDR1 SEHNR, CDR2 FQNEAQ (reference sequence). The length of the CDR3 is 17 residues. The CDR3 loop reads CASSPVGGLAANNEQFF. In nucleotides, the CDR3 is TGTGCCAGCAGCCCGGTGGGGGGACTAGCGGCCAACAATGAGCAGTTCTTC.

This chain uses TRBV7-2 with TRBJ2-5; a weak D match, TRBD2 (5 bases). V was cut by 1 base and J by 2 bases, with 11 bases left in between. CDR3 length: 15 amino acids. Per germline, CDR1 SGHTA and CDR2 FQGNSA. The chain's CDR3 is CASSLVRGAQETQYF. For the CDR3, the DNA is TGTGCCAGCAGCTTAGTTCGGGGAGCACAAGAGACCCAGTACTTC.

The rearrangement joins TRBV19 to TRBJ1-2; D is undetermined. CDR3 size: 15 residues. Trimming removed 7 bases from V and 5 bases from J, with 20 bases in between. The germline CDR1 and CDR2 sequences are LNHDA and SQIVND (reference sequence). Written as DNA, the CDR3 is TGTGCCAGTATCCCTGCGGTCCGGGGATGGTATGGCTACACCTTC. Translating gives CASIPAVRGWYGYTF.

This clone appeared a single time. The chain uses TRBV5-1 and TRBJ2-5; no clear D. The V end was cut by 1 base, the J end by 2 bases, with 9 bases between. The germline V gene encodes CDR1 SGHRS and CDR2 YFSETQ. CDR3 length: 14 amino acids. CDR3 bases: TGCGCCAGCAGCTTGTTCCCCGGGCAAGAGACCCAGTACTTC. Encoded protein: CASSLFPGQETQYF. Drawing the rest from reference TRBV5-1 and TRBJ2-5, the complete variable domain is KAGVTQTPRYLIKTRGQQVTLSCSPISGHRSVSWYQQTPGQGLQFLFEYFSETQRNKGNFPGRFSGRQFSNSRSEMNVSTLELGDSALYLCASSLFPGQETQYFGPGTRLLVL.